Sequencing of this TCR beta chain was carried out in a study of shared clonotypes between healthy human individuals. TCRdb keeps only in-frame clones here, not all; method: immunoSEQ multiplex PCR. The table records over a million clones, around 82% of them present only once. This CDR3 contains 18 residues. CDR1 is MNHEY, CDR2 SMNVEV, per germline (reference sequence). The trim removed 5 bases at V and 6 bases at J, leaving 20 bases unmatched. This receptor was taken from a man aged 18 to 29 in good health. Some clones in this sample may be carry-over from other donors' samples. The sequenced sample consisted of memory CD4+ T cells from PBMCs. Subset specified: CD45RA-negative fraction. This chain joins TRBV27 and TRBJ2-3; 7 nucleotides match TRBD2. The CDR3 nucleotides are TGTGCCAGCAGTGCTAAGGGGAGGGCCAGTTCAGTAAGGGATACGCAGTATTTT. Its translation: CASSAKGRASSVRDTQYF.